This paragraph reports one TCR beta chain. Antigen unknown. The germline V gene has CDR1 SGHNT and CDR2 YENEEA. V shed 9 bases, J shed 3 bases, and the junction held 9 bases outside the gene matches. The CDR3 consists of 14 residues. The data are from a study of OX40 agonist ivuxolimab in advanced cancers. Sequencing was performed with immunoSEQ multiplex PCR; in TCRdb, only in-frame clones are kept and a portion is missing. The data hold more than 70,000 clones, with over 75% observed a single time. Peripheral blood came from all dose cohorts at three timepoints. Regarding the study as a whole: The specificity for antigen of the expanded peripheral T cells was not determined.

This sequence originates from an adult with an advanced solid tumor such as melanoma, head and neck, liver or kidney cancer. This chain links TRBV11-3 with TRBJ2-3; 7 nucleotides align to TRBD2. Here the sequenced sample was CD4+ or CD8+ T cells sorted from blood, taken in a trial of the OX40 agonist ivuxolimab. This CDR3 reads CASNERGMTDTQYF. The CDR3, as DNA: TGTGCCAGTAACGAGCGGGGAATGACAGATACGCAGTATTTT.